This entry features one T cell receptor (beta chain) sequence. The antigen remains unidentified. Germline V lookup: CDR1 DFQATT, CDR2 SNEGSKA (reference sequence). V was clipped by 2 bases and J by 5 bases; unmatched bases: 7. The CDR3 is made up of 15 amino acids. This entry belongs to a study of blood T cells in healthy people across ages. The use of a sample-barcoded 5' primer and a J-beta primer mix characterized a second PCR of about 6 to 12 cycles. One entry per CDR3 protein results from TCRdb running MiXCR on the 5' RACE reads. The sample contains 550,000 to 800,000 distinct CDR3 sequences, around 20% of which appear only once. Study results and limitations: When set beside aged donors, long-lived donors presented more naive CD4+ cells and higher diversity. Roughly linearly, TCR beta diversity per million T cells fell as age increased. With naive T cell percentage, TCR beta diversity showed a strong correlation.

The clonotype was recovered from a man in his 70s in good health. The rearrangement links TRBV20-1 to TRBJ2-5, with 11 nucleotides matching TRBD1. Sequenced sample: blood. The CDR3 region is CSARSWDRGYETQYF. In DNA form, the CDR3 reads TGCAGTGCTAGATCCTGGGACAGGGGGTACGAGACCCAGTACTTC.